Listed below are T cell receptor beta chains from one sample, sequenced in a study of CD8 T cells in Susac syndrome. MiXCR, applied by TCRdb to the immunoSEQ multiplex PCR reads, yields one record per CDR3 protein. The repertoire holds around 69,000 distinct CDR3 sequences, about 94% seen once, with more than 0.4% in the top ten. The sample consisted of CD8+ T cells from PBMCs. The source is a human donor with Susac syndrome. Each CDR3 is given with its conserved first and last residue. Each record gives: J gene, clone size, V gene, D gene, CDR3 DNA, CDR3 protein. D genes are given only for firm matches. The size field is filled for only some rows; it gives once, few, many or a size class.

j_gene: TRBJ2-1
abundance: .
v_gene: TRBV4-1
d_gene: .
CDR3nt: TGCGCCAGCAGCCCAACCCGTCTTGAGGGGTCCTACAATGAGCAGTTCTTC
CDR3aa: CASSPTRLEGSYNEQFF

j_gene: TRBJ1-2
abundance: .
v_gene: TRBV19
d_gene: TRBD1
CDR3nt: TGTGCCAGTAGCGACAGGGGGCGAGGCTACACCTTC
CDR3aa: CASSDRGRGYTF

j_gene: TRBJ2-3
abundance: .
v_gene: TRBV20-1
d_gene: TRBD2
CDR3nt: TGCAGTGCTAGAGTGCCAACCGGGACTAGCGGAGCCGACACAGATACGCAGTATTTT
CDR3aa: CSARVPTGTSGADTDTQYF

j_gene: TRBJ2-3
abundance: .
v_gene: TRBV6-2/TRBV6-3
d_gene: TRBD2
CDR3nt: TGTGCCAGCAGTGGCGGTGGAAGCGGGAGCCCCACAGATACGCAGTATTTT
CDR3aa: CASSGGGSGSPTDTQYF

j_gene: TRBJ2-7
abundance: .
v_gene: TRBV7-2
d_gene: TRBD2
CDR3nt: TGTGCCAGCAGCGCCCGGACTAGCGGGGGGCGGAGCTCCTACGAGCAGTACTTC
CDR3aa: CASSARTSGGRSSYEQYF

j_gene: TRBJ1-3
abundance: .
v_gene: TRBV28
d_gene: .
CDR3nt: TGTGCCAGCAGTTTTTGGAGCTCTGGAAACACCATATATTTT
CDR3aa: CASSFWSSGNTIYF

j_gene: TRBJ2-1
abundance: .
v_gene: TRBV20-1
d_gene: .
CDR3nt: TGCAGTGTCGAGGCCGGGGGAGTGCGCAATGAGCAGTTCTTC
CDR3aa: CSVEAGGVRNEQFF

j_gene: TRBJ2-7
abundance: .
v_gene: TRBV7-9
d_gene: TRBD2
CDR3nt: TGTGCCAGCAGCTTAGGAACTAGCGGATCCTACGAGCAGTACTTC
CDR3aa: CASSLGTSGSYEQYF

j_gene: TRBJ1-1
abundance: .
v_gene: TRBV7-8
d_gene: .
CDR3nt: TGTGCCAGCAGCCTCGGGACACGGACTGAAGCTTTCTTT
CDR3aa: CASSLGTRTEAFF

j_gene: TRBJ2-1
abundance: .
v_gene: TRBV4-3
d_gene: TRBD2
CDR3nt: TGCGCCAGCAGCCATGGGACTAGCGGGAGTGGTGAGCAGTTCTTC
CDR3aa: CASSHGTSGSGEQFF

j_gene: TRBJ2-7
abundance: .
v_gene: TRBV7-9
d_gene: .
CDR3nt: TGTGCCAGCAGCTCCTTTAAAATGGTGAATATCAACGAGCAGTACTTC
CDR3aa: CASSSFKMVNINEQYF

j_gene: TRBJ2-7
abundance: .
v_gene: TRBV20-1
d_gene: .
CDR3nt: TGCAGTGCTAGATACCTCCACTCCTACGAGCAGTACTTC
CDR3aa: CSARYLHSYEQYF

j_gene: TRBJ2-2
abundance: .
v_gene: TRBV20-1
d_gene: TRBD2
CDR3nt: TGCAGTGCTAGGGAGAGCGGGAGAGGGTCCGGGGAGCTGTTTTTT
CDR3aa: CSARESGRGSGELFF

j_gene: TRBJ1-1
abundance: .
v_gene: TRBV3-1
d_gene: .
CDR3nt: TGTGCCAGCAGCCTTCCGGGACACCCGAACACTGAAGCTTTCTTT
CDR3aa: CASSLPGHPNTEAFF

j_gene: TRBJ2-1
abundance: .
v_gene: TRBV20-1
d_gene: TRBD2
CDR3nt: TGCAGTGCTCAGACTAGCGGGGCCCCATACAATGAGCAGTTCTTC
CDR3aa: CSAQTSGAPYNEQFF

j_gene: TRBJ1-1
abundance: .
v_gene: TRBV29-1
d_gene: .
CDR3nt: TGCAGCGTCGAATGGAAGTCGGACACTGAAGCTTTCTTT
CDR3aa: CSVEWKSDTEAFF

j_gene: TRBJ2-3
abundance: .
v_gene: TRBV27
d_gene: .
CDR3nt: TGTGCCAGCAGTTTATCGGGGACGTCAGGCACAGATACGCAGTATTTT
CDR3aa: CASSLSGTSGTDTQYF

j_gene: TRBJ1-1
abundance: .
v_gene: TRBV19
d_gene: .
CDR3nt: TGTGCCAGTAGCCCTGTTGGAGGTGAAGCTTTCTTT
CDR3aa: CASSPVGGEAFF

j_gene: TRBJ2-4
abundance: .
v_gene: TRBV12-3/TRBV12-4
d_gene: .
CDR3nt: TGTGCCAGCAGTTTAGGGGCGGACATTCAGTACTTC
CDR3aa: CASSLGADIQYF

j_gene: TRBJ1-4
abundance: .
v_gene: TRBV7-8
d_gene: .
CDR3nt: TGTGCCAGCAGCTTAAACCCGTGGCGGGGGAATGAAAAACTGTTTTTT
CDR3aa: CASSLNPWRGNEKLFF

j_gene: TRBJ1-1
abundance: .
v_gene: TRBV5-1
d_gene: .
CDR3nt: TGCGCCAGCAGCTTGGAGGGGGGGAACACTGAAGCTTTCTTT
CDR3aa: CASSLEGGNTEAFF

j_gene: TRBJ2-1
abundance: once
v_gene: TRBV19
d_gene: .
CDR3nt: TGTGCCAGTCACCGAGGGTGGGGATCCTACAATGAGCAGTTCTTC
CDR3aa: CASHRGWGSYNEQFF

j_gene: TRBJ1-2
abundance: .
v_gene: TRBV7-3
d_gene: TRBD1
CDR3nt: TGTGCCAGCAGCCCCCACCCCGGGACAGGGGGTGGCTACACCTTC
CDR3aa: CASSPHPGTGGGYTF

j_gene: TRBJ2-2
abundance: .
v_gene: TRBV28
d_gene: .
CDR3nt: TGTGCCAGCAGTTGGAGGGACCAGAACACCGGGGAGCTGTTTTTT
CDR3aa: CASSWRDQNTGELFF

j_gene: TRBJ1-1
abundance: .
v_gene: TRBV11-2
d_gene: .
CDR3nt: TGTGCCAGCAGCTTACAGGGAGCCAACACTGAAGCTTTCTTT
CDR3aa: CASSLQGANTEAFF

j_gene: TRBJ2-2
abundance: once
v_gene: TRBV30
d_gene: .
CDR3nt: TGTGCCTGGAGTGTGGGATCCGGGGAGCTGTTTTTT
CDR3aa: CAWSVGSGELFF

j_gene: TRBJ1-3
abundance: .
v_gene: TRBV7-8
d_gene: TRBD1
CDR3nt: TGTGCCAGCAGCTCGAGGACAGGGGGCGCTTCTGGAAACACCATATATTTT
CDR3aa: CASSSRTGGASGNTIYF

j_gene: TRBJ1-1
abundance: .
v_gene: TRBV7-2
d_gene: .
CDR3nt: TGTGCCAGCAGCTTAGTGTGGAGGAACACTGAAGCTTTCTTT
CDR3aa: CASSLVWRNTEAFF

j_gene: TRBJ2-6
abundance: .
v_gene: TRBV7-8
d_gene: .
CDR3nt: TGTGCCAGCAGCGCCCCGCGGTTCTCTGGGGCCAACGTCCTGACTTTC
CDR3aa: CASSAPRFSGANVLTF

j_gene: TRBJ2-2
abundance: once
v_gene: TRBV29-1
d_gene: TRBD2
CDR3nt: TGCAGCGCCGGTGGGGGGGCCGGGGAGCTGTTTTTT
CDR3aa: CSAGGGAGELFF

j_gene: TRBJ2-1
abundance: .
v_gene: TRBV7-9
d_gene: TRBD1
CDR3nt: TGTGCCAGCAGCTCTAGCCGGGGGACAGGGGATGAGCAGTTCTTC
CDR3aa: CASSSSRGTGDEQFF

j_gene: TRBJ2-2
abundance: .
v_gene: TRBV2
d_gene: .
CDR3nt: TGTGCCGGTCTGGTGGGCACCGGGGAGCTGTTTTTT
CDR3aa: CAGLVGTGELFF

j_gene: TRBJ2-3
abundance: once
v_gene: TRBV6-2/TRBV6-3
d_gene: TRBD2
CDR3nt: TGTGCCAGCACCTTAGCGGGAGGGCTGGATACGCAGTATTTT
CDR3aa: CASTLAGGLDTQYF

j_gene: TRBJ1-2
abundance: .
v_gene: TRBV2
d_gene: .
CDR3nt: TGTGCCAGCAGGGTACAGGAGCGACCAGGCTACACCTTC
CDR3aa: CASRVQERPGYTF

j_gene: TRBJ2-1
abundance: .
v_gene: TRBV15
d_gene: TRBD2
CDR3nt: TGTGCCACCAGCAGCACTAGCGGGGGGGAGGGCTCCTACAATGAGCAGTTCTTC
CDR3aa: CATSSTSGGEGSYNEQFF

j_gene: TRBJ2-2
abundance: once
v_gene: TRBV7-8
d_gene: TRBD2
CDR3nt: TGTGCCAGCAGCTTAGAGAGACTAGCGGGGAGCACCGGGGAGCTGTTTTTT
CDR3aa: CASSLERLAGSTGELFF

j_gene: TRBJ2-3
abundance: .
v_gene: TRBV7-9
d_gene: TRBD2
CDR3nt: TGTGCCAGCAGCTTAGGACTAGCGGATCGCACAGATACGCAGTATTTT
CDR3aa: CASSLGLADRTDTQYF

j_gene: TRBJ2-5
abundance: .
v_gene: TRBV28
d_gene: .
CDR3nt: TGTGCCAGCAGTTTTGGTAGCCAGCCGGAGACCCAGTACTTC
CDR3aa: CASSFGSQPETQYF

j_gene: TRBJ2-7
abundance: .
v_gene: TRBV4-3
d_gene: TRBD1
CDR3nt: TGCGCCAGCAGCCAAGTGGACGGACAGGGTCAGGGCGAGCAGTACTTC
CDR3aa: CASSQVDGQGQGEQYF

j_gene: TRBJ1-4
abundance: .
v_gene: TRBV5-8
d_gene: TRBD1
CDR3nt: TGTGCCAGCAGGAGAGCGGGACAGGGGAAGGAAAAACTGTTTTTT
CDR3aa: CASRRAGQGKEKLFF